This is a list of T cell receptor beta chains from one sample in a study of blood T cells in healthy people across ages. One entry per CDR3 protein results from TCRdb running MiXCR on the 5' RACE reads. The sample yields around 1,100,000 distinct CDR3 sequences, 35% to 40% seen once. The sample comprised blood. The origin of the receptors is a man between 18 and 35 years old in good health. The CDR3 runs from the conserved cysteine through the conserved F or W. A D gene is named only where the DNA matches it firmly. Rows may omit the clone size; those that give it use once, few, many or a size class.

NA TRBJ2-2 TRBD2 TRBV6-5 TGTGCCAGCAGTTACGTCCCTAGCGGGGGGGAAGTAGACGGGGAGCTGTTTTTT CASSYVPSGGEVDGELFF
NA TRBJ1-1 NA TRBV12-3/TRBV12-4 TGTGCCAGCAGTTTCCATCATTTCGGACAGCGGGACGTAACATCGGAAGCTTTCTTT CASSFHHFGQRDVTSEAFF
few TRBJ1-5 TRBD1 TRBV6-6 TGTGCCAGCAGTTACTCGACAGGGTGGCAGCCCCAGCATTTT CASSYSTGWQPQHF
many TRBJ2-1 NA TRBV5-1 TGCGCCAGCAGCCGCCCTAGCGAGTCCTACAATGAGCAGTTCTTC CASSRPSESYNEQFF
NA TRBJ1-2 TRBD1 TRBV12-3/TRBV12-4 TGTGCCAGCAGTATAGGGGACAGCAGCTACACCTTC CASSIGDSSYTF
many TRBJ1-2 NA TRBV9 TGTGCCAGCAGCGCCCGGGACGGCTACACCTTC CASSARDGYTF
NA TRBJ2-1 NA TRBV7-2 TGTGCCAGCAGCTTAGGTCCCGATGATGAGCAGTTCTTC CASSLGPDDEQFF
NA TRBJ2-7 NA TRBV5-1 TGCGCCAGCAGCTTGGGTGACGCGAGCTCCTACAATGAGCAGTACTTC CASSLGDASSYNEQYF
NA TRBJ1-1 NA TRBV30 TGTGCCTGGACACGTACGATGAACACTGAAGCTTTCTTT CAWTRTMNTEAFF
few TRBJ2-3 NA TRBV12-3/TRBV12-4 TGTGCCAGCAGTTTATCTTTCGGCGATACGCAGTATTTT CASSLSFGDTQYF
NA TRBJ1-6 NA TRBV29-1 TGCAGCGTTGGCAGCTCCTATAATTCACCCCTCCACTTT CSVGSSYNSPLHF
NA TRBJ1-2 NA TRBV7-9 TGTGCCAGCAGCTTAGGACCGGGACACCCAACTACCTATGGCTACACCTTC CASSLGPGHPTTYGYTF
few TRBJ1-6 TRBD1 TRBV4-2 TGTGCCAGCAGCCAAGATCTGGGACAGCTTAATTCACCCCTCCACTTT CASSQDLGQLNSPLHF
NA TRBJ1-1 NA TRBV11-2 TGTGCCAGCAGCTCTGGATTCCGAATCACTGAAGCTTTCTTT CASSSGFRITEAFF
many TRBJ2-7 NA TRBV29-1 TGCAGCGTGCGACAGGCAGTTACCTACGAGCAGTACTTC CSVRQAVTYEQYF
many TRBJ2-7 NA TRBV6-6 TGTGCCAGCAGCCACACGTACGAGCAGTACTTC CASSHTYEQYF
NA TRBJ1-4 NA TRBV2 TGTGCCAGCAGTGACCCAGGGGAGAATGAAAAACTGTTTTTT CASSDPGENEKLFF
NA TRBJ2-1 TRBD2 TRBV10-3 TGTGCCATCACCCCGACTAGCGACGGTGAGCAGTTCTTC CAITPTSDGEQFF
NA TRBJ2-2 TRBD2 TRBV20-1 TGCACCTTTAAAGCGGGGGGGTCCAACACCGGGGAGCTGTTTTTT CTFKAGGSNTGELFF
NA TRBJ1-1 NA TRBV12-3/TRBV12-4 TGTGCCAGCGCCCAGGGGAGAGAAGCTTTCTTT CASAQGREAFF
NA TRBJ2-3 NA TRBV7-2 TGTGCCAGCGGCCCAGAGACAGCTGTGGATACGCAGTATTTT CASGPETAVDTQYF
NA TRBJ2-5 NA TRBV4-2 TGTGCCAGCAGCCAAGAACAACGCGGAGAGACCCAGTACTTC CASSQEQRGETQYF
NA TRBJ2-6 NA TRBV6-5 TGTGCCAGCAGTTACATTGCATTAGGGGCCAACGTCCTGACTTTC CASSYIALGANVLTF
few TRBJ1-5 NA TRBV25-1 TGTGCCAGCAGGTCGCAGGGGAGCAATCAGCCCCAGCATTTT CASRSQGSNQPQHF
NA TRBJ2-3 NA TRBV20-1 TGCAGTGCTAGTTGGCAGTCGAGCACAGATACGCAGTATTTT CSASWQSSTDTQYF
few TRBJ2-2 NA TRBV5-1 TGCGCCAGCAGCGCGGGACAGCAGGAGCTGTTTTTT CASSAGQQELFF
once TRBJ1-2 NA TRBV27 TGTGCCAGCCGGCAGGCGGCTTTAGCTAACTATGGCTACACCTTC CASRQAALANYGYTF
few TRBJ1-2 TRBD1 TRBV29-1 TGCAGCGTTGGGGGGACAGGTCACTATGGCTACACCTTC CSVGGTGHYGYTF
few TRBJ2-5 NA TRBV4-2 TGTGCCAGCAGCCAAGATCAGAAGAGGGGTCAAGAGACCCAGTACTTC CASSQDQKRGQETQYF
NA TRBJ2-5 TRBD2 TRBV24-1 TGTGCCACCAGTGACCAACTAGCGGACCAAGAGACCCAGTACTTC CATSDQLADQETQYF
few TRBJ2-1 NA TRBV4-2 TGTGCCAGCAGCCAATCCCAGTTCACCTCCTACAATGAGCAGTTCTTC CASSQSQFTSYNEQFF
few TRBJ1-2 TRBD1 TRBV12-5 TGTGCTAGTGGTTTGGTACTCAGGGGGAAGAACTATGGCTACACCTTC CASGLVLRGKNYGYTF
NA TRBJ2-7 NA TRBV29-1 TGCAGCGTTCCCCGTGTGGACACCTACGAGCAGTACTTC CSVPRVDTYEQYF
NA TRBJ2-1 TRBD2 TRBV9 TGTGCCTGCAGCGTAGAAGCGGGGGGGTACTACAATGAGCAGTTCTTC CACSVEAGGYYNEQFF
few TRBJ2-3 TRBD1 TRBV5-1 TGCGCCAGCAGCTTTCTTGGACAGGCAAGCACAGATACGCAGTATTTT CASSFLGQASTDTQYF
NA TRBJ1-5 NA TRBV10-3 TGTGCCATCAGTGGTGGCAGGGATCAGACCCAGCATTTT CAISGGRDQTQHF
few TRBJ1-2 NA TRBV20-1 TGCAGTGCTAGTGTAGGGGGAAGGGGCTACACCTTC CSASVGGRGYTF
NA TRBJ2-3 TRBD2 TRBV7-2 TGTGCCACCCGTGGGGGAGCGGGGGGACCAGATACGCAGTATTTT CATRGGAGGPDTQYF
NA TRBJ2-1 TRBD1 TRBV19 TGTGCCAGTAGTATTACTGGGACAGGGGACAATGAGCAGTTCTTC CASSITGTGDNEQFF
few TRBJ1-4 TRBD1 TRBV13 TGTGCCAGCAGCTTTCATCCCGGGACAGGGAAGGAAAAACTGTTTTTT CASSFHPGTGKEKLFF
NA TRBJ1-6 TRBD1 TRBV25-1 TGTGCCAGCAGTGATACGGGACAGGGTAACCATTCACCCCTCCACTTT CASSDTGQGNHSPLHF